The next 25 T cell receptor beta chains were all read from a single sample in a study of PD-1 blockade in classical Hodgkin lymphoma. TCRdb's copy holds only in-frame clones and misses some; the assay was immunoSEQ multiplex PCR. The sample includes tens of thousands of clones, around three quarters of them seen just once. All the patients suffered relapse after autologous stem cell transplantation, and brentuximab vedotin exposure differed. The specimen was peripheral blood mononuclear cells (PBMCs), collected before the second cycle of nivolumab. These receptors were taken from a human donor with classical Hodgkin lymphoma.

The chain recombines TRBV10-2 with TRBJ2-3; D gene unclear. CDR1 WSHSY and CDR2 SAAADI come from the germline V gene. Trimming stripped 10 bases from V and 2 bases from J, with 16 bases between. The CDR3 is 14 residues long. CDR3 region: CATGRRLHTDTQYF. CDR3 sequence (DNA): TGCGCCACCGGGCGCCGACTCCACACAGATACGCAGTATTTT.

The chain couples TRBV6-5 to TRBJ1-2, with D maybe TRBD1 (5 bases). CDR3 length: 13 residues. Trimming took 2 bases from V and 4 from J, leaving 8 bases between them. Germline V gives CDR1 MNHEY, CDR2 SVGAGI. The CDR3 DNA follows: TGTGCCAGCAGTTACGGGGGAGCCTATGGCTACACCTTC. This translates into CASSYGGAYGYTF.

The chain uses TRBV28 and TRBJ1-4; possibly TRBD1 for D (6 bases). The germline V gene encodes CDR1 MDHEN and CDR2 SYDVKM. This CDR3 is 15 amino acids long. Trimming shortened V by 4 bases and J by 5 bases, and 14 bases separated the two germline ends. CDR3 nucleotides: TGTGCCAGCAGTTCTGGACAGACCATAAATGAAAAACTGTTTTTT. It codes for CASSSGQTINEKLFF. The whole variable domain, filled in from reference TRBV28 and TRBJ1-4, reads DVKVTQSSRYLVKRTGEKVFLECVQDMDHENMFWYRQDPGLGLRLIYFSYDVKMKEKGDIPEGYSVSREKKERFSLILESASTNQTSMYLCASSSGQTINEKLFFGSGTQLSVL.

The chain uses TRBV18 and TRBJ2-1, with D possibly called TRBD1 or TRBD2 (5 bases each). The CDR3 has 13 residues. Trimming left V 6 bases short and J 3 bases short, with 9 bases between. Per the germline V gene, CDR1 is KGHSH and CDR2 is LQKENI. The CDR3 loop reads CASSGTIYNEQFF. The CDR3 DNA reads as TGTGCCAGCTCCGGGACCATCTACAATGAGCAGTTCTTC. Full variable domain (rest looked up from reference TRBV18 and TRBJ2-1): NAGVMQNPRHLVRRRGQEARLRCSPMKGHSHVYWYRQLPEEGLKFMVYLQKENIIDESGMPKERFSAEFPKEGPSILRIQQVVRGDSAAYFCASSGTIYNEQFFGPGTRLTVL.

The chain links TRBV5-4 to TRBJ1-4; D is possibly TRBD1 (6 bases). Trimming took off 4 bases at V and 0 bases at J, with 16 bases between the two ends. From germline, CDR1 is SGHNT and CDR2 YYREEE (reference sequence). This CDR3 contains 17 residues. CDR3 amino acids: CASSRGGGGATNEKLFF. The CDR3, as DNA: TGTGCCAGCAGCCGTGGAGGAGGGGGAGCAACTAATGAAAAACTGTTTTTT.

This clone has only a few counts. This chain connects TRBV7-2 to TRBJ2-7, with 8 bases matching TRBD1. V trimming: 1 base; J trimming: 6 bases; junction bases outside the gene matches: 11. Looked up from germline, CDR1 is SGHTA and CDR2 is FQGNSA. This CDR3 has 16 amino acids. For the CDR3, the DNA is TGTGCCAGCAGCTTAGACTGGACCAGACAGGGGCCCGAGCAGTACTTC. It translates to CASSLDWTRQGPEQYF.

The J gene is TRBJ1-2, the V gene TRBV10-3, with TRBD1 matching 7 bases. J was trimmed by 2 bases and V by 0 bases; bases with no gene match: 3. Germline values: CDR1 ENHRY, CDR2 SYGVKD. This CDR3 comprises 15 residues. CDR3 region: CAISESPGQNYGYTF. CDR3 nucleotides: TGTGCCATCAGTGAGTCACCGGGACAGAACTATGGCTACACCTTC.

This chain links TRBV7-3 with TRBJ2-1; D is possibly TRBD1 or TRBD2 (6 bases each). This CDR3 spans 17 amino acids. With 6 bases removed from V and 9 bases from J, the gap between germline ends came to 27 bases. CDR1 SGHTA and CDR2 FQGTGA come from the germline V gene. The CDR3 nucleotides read TGTGCCAGCAGGCTGTTGGGTACGGTTTTGGGGGGCACTGAGCAGTTCTTC. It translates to CASRLLGTVLGGTEQFF. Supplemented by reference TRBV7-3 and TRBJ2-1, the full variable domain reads GAGVSQTPSNKVTEKGKYVELRCDPISGHTALYWYRQSLGQGPEFLIYFQGTGAADDSGLPNDRFFAVRPEGSVSTLKIQRTERGDSAVYLCASRLLGTVLGGTEQFFGPGTRLTVL.

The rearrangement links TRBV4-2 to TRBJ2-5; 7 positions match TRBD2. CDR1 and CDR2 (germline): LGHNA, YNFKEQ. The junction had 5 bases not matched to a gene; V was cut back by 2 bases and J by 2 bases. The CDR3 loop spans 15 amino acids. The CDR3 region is CASSQLPGGQETQYF. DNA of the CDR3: TGTGCCAGCAGCCAACTGCCCGGGGGGCAAGAGACCCAGTACTTC.

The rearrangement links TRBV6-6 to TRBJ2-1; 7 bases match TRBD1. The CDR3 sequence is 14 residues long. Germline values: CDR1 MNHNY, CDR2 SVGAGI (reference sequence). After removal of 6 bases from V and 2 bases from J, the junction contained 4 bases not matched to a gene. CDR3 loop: CASRNRGTYNEQFF. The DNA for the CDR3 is TGTGCCAGCAGAAACAGGGGCACCTACAATGAGCAGTTCTTC.

CDR3 residues: CATRGRDSDEKLFF. The CDR3 region has the DNA TGTGCCACCAGAGGAAGGGACAGTGATGAAAAACTGTTTTTT. This sequence joins TRBV6-1 and TRBJ1-4; TRBD1 aligns across 7 bases. The CDR3 runs 14 residues. J was trimmed by 6 bases and V by 10 bases; bases with no gene match: 11. In germline, CDR1 is MNHNS, CDR2 SASEGT.

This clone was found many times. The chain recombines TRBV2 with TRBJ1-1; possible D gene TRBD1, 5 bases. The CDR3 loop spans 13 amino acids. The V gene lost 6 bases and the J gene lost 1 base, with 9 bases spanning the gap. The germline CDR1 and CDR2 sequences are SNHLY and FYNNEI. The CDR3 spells CASSGGGNTEAFF. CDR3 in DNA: TGTGCCAGCAGCGGGGGTGGGAACACTGAAGCTTTCTTT.

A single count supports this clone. In DNA form, the CDR3 reads TGTGCCAGCTCGACTCCTAACTCTGGAAACACCATATATTTT. Its translation is CASSTPNSGNTIYF. The V gene is TRBV19, the J gene TRBJ1-3, with unresolved D. The CDR3 contains 14 residues. V was cut by 9 bases and J by 0 bases, with 12 bases left in between. Per the germline V gene, CDR1 is LNHDA and CDR2 is SQIVND (reference sequence).

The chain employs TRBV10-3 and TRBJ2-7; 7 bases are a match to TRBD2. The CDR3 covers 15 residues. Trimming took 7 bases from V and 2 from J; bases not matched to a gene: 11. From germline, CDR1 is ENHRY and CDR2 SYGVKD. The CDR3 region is CAIKSVTSPTYEQYF. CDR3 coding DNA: TGTGCCATCAAGAGTGTGACTAGCCCTACCTACGAGCAGTACTTC.

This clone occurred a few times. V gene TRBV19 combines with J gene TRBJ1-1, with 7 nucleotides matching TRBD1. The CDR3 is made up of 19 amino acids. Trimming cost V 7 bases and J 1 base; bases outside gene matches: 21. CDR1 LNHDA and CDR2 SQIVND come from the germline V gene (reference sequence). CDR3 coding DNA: TGTGCCAGTACCGTAGGACAGGAAAGAGTGCGAACTTGGAACACTGAAGCTTTCTTT. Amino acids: CASTVGQERVRTWNTEAFF.

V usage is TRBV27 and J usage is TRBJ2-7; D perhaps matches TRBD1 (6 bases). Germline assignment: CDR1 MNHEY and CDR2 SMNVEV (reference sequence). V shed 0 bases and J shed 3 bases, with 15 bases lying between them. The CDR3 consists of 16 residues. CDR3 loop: CASSLSLTGILYEQYF. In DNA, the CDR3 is TGTGCCAGCAGTTTATCTTTAACAGGGATTCTCTACGAGCAGTACTTC.

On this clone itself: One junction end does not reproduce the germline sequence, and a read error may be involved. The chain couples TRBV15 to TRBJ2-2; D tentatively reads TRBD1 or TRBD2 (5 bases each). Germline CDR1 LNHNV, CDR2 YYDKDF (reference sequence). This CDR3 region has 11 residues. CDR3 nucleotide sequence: TGTGCCACCAGCAGCCCTGGGGGGCTGTTTTTT. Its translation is CATSSPGGLFF.

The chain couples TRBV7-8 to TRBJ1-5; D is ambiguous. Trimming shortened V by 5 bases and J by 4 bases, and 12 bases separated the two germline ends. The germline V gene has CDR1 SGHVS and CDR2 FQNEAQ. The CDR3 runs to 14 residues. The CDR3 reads CASSPPGRNQPQHF. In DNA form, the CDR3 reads TGTGCCAGCAGCCCACCCGGGAGGAATCAGCCCCAGCATTTT.

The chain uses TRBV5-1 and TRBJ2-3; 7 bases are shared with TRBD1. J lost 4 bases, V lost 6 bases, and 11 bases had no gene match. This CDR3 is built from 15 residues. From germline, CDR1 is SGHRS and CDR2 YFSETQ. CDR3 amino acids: CASTSDRAGPDTQYF. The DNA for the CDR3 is TGCGCCAGCACGTCCGACAGGGCCGGCCCAGATACGCAGTATTTT.

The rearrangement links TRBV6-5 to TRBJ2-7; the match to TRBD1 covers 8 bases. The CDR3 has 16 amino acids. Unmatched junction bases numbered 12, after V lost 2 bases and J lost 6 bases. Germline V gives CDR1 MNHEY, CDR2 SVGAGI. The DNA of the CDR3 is TGTGCCAGCAGTTACACCTTGACAGGGGATGGCGGCGAGCAGTACTTC. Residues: CASSYTLTGDGGEQYF.

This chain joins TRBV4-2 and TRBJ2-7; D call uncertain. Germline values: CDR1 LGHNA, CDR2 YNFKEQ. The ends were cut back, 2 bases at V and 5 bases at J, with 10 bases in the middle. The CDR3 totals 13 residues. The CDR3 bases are TGTGCCAGCAGCCAACCGCGTCAAAACGAGCAGTACTTC. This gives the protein CASSQPRQNEQYF.

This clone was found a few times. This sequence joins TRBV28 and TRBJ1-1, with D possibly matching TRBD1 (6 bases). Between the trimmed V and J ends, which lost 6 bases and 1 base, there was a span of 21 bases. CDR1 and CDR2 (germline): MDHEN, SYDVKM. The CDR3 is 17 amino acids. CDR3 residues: CASRRPPQGFANTEAFF. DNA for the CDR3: TGTGCCAGCAGGCGGCCACCTCAGGGGTTTGCGAACACTGAAGCTTTCTTT.

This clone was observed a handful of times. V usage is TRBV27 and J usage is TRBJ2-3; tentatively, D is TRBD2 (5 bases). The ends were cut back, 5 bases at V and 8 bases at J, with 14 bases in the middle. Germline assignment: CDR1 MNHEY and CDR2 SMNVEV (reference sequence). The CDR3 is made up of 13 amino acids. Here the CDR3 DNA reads TGTGCCAGCAGTCTCAGGACTGACACTACGCAGTATTTT. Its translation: CASSLRTDTTQYF.

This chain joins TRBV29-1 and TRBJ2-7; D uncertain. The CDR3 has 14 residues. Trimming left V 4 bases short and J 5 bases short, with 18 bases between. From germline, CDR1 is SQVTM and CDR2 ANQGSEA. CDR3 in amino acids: CSVGVSSLLDEQYF. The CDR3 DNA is TGCAGCGTTGGGGTCAGTTCCCTCCTCGACGAGCAGTACTTC.

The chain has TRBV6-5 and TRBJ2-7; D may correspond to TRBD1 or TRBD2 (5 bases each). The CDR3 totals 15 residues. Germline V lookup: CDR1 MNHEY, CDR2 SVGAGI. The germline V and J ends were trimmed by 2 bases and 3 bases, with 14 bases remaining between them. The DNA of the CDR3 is TGTGCCAGCAGTTACGGCAGGGACCTCGGCTACGAGCAGTACTTC. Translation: CASSYGRDLGYEQYF.